This entry describes one T cell receptor (beta chain). The antigen is not known. This sample was taken from a study of shared clonotypes between healthy human individuals. For the study at large: Three plates each covered CD4 naive and memory; CD8 naive two, CD8 memory one.

Here immunoSEQ multiplex PCR was the method, and the copy in TCRdb shows in-frame clones only, minus some. Among over a million clones listed, approximately 96% were seen once. CDR1 and CDR2 (germline): SGHTA, FQGTGA. V gave up 2 bases and J gave up 0 bases, with 16 bases separating them. This CDR3 has 17 amino acids. Study-level points and caveats: Estimated richness was generally greater in naive than memory subsets.

Naive CD45RA+ and memory CD45RA-negative subsets were split from CD4+ cells. This TCR was recovered from a man aged 30-40 years in good health. Sequencing input: naive CD4+ T cells sorted from blood. The subset here: CD45RA+ positively selected. The chain links TRBV7-3 to TRBJ1-1; D uncertain. The DNA of the CDR3 is TGTGCCAGCAGCTTACGGCATAGGAGGCTAGTGAACACTGAAGCTTTCTTT. It codes for CASSLRHRRLVNTEAFF.